This TCR beta chain comes out of a study of OX40 agonist ivuxolimab in advanced cancers. Repertoires were generated with immunoSEQ multiplex PCR, while TCRdb's copy carries only in-frame clones and drops some. The sample comprises around 78,000 clones, 85% to 90% of which are singletons, and around 0.92% rests with the top ten. This CDR3 has 15 amino acids. Germline values: CDR1 KGHSH, CDR2 LQKENI. J was trimmed by 6 bases and V by 4 bases; bases with no gene match: 8. This chain joins TRBV18 and TRBJ2-1; 8 bases align to TRBD1. The sequences come from CD4+ or CD8+ T cells sorted from blood, collected in a trial of the OX40 agonist ivuxolimab. The clonotype was recovered from an adult with an advanced solid tumor such as melanoma, head and neck, liver or kidney cancer. CDR3 nucleotide sequence: TGTGCCAGCTCACTAACGCAGGGGGCCGCCAATGAGCAGTTCTTC. This gives the protein CASSLTQGAANEQFF.